These 11 T cell receptor beta chains were sequenced from one sample in a study of T cells in Graves' hyperthyroidism and ophthalmopathy. What was amplified from RNA transcripts were TCR beta CDR3 regions. The TCR CDR3 first-round RT-PCR relied on the HTBI primer set. Via MiXCR, TCRdb re-called the multiplex PCR reads, giving one row per CDR3 protein. The table lists 250,000 to 300,000 distinct CDR3 sequences, roughly 19% of them singletons. Specimen: blood. These receptor sequences come from a man aged 50 to 59 with Graves' ophthalmopathy.

This clonotype was recorded at least ten times. The chain uses TRBV2 and TRBJ1-1, with TRBD1 identical over 7 bases. The length of the CDR3 is 15 residues. Germline values: CDR1 SNHLY, CDR2 FYNNEI. After removal of 7 bases from V and 0 bases from J, the junction contained 8 bases not matched to a gene. In DNA form, the CDR3 reads TGTGCCAGCACCCCGCGGGGACAGTTGAACACTGAAGCTTTCTTT. It encodes CASTPRGQLNTEAFF.

This clonotype was seen more than once but under ten times. The chain employs TRBV4-1 and TRBJ2-2, with D possibly matching TRBD1 (6 bases). The CDR3 totals 14 residues. Germline-derived CDR1 and CDR2 are MGHRA and YSYEKL. Trimming took off 3 bases at V and 5 bases at J, with 10 bases between the two ends. CDR3: CASSQTQGTGELFF. Written as DNA, the CDR3 is TGCGCCAGCAGCCAGACCCAGGGGACCGGGGAGCTGTTTTTT.

The chain carries TRBV27 and TRBJ1-1; maybe TRBD1 (5 bases). Germline values: CDR1 MNHEY, CDR2 SMNVEV (reference sequence). This CDR3 is 14 amino acids long. V was clipped by 4 bases and J by 5 bases, with 14 bases between them. The CDR3 sequence is CASSSVGLETEAFF. In nucleotides, the CDR3 is TGTGCCAGCAGTTCGGTGGGGCTAGAAACTGAAGCTTTCTTT.

This clonotype was seen ten or more times. The chain joins TRBV24-1 to TRBJ1-1; 7 bases are shared with TRBD1. The V segment lost 3 bases and the J segment 1 base; nucleotides outside the gene matches: 4. Germline V gives CDR1 KGHDR, CDR2 SFDVKD. CDR3 size: 15 residues. The DNA of the CDR3 is TGTGCCACCAGTGATCCAAACAGGGGGAACACTGAAGCTTTCTTT. Translation gives CATSDPNRGNTEAFF.

Only a few counts were recorded for this clonotype. The J gene is TRBJ2-1, the V gene TRBV20-1; 13 nucleotides agree with TRBD2. The CDR3 has 16 amino acids. V dropped 3 bases and J dropped 4; count of bases not matched to a gene: 6. Germline V lookup: CDR1 DFQATT, CDR2 SNEGSKA (reference sequence). CDR3 protein: CSARGTSGAAYNEQFF. CDR3 nucleotide sequence: TGCAGTGCTAGGGGGACTAGCGGGGCCGCTTACAATGAGCAGTTCTTC.

J is TRBJ2-7 and V is TRBV19; D remains unclear. Looked up from germline, CDR1 is LNHDA and CDR2 is SQIVND (reference sequence). V was clipped by 4 bases and J by 1 base, with 14 bases between them. The CDR3 totals 15 residues. In nucleotides, the CDR3 is TGTGCCAGTAGTACCGCCAGGACGTATTCCTACGAGCAGTACTTC. Its translation: CASSTARTYSYEQYF. Based on the CDR3 plus reference TRBV19 and TRBJ2-7, the full variable domain is DGGITQSPKYLFRKEGQNVTLSCEQNLNHDAMYWYRQDPGQGLRLIYYSQIVNDFQKGDIAEGYSVSREKKESFPLTVTSAQKNPTAFYLCASSTARTYSYEQYFGPGTRLTVT.

This chain uses TRBV5-4 with TRBJ2-2, with TRBD1 identical over 8 bases. The CDR3 has 15 amino acids. Germline assignment: CDR1 SGHNT and CDR2 YYREEE (reference sequence). With 5 bases clipped from V and 4 bases from J, the junction kept 7 bases outside the gene matches. The CDR3 DNA reads as TGTGCCAGCAGAACACAGGGGGTAGGCACCGGGGAGCTGTTTTTT. It is translated as CASRTQGVGTGELFF.

This clonotype was detected ten times or more. The chain is built from TRBV30 and TRBJ1-1; D uncertain. V dropped 4 bases and J dropped 2 bases, with 14 bases sitting between them. Germline V lookup: CDR1 GTSNPN, CDR2 SVGIG (reference sequence). The CDR3 runs to 14 residues. CDR3 sequence: CAWTLGRTNTEAFF. As DNA, the CDR3 is TGTGCCTGGACTCTCGGCAGAACCAACACTGAAGCTTTCTTT.

This clonotype was counted ten times or more. This chain connects TRBV28 to TRBJ1-2, with a tentative D call TRBD1 (6 bases). CDR1 MDHEN and CDR2 SYDVKM come from the germline V gene. V was shortened by 5 bases and J by 4 bases, with 20 bases between the two germline ends. The CDR3 contains 16 residues. The CDR3 nucleotides read TGTGCCAGCAGTGGGGCCCGCGGGGGCTCTGGCTATGGCTACACCTTC. Amino acid sequence: CASSGARGGSGYGYTF.

The chain has TRBV6-2 or TRBV6-3 and TRBJ2-7; TRBD1 agrees at 10 bases. Germline trimming cut 4 bases from V and 7 bases from J; bases unmatched to any gene: 7. CDR3 size: 14 residues. CDR1 and CDR2 (germline): MNHEY, SVGEGT. The CDR3 loop reads CASSSRDRGIEQYF. DNA of the CDR3: TGTGCCAGCAGTTCCCGGGACAGGGGAATAGAGCAGTACTTC.

The chain links TRBV5-6 to TRBJ2-3; TRBD1 aligns across 8 bases. From germline, CDR1 is SGHDT and CDR2 YYEEEE. The CDR3 length is 16 residues. V lost 4 bases, J lost 1 base, and 8 bases stayed unmatched. DNA for the CDR3: TGTGCCAGCAGCCCCGACAGGGGAGGCGGCACAGATACGCAGTATTTT. Translation: CASSPDRGGGTDTQYF.